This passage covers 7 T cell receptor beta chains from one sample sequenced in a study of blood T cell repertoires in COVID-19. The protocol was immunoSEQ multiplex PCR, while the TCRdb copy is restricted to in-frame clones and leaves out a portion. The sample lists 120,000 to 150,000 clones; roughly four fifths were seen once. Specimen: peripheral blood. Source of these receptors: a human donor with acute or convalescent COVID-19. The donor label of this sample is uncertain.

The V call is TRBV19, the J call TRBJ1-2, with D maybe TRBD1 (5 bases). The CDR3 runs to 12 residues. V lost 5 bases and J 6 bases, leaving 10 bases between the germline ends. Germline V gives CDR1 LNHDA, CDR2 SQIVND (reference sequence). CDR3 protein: CASSEQGHGYTF. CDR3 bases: TGTGCCAGTAGTGAGCAGGGCCATGGCTACACCTTC.

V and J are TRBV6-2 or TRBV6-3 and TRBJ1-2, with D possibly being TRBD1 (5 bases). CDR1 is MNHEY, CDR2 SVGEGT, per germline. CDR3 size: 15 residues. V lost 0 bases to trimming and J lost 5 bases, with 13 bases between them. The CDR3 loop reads CASSYSRAQRYGYTF. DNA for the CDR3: TGTGCCAGCAGTTACTCCAGGGCGCAACGATATGGCTACACCTTC.

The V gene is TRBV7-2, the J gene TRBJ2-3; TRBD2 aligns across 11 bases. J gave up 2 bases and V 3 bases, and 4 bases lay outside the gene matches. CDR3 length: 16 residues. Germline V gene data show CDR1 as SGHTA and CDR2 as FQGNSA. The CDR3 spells CASSFLAGGPTDTQYF. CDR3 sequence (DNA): TGTGCCAGCAGCTTTTTAGCGGGGGGGCCCACAGATACGCAGTATTTT.

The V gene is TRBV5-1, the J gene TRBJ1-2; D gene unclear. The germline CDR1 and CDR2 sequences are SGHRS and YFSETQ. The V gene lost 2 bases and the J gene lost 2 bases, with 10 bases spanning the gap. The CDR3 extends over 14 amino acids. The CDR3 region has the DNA TGCGCCAGCAGCTTACCCCAGGCCAACTATGGCTACACCTTC. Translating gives CASSLPQANYGYTF.

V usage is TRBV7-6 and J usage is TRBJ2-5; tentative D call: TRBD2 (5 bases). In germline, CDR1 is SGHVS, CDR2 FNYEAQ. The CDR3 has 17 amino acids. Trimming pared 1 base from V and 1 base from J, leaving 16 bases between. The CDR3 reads CASSLVGSVLIQETQYF. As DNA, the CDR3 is TGTGCCAGCAGCTTAGTAGGTAGCGTTCTCATCCAAGAGACCCAGTACTTC.

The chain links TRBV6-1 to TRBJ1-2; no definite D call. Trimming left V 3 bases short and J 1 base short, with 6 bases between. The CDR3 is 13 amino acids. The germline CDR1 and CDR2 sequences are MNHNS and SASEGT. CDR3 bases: TGTGCCAGCAGTGAGGGCTATAACTATGGCTACACCTTC. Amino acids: CASSEGYNYGYTF.

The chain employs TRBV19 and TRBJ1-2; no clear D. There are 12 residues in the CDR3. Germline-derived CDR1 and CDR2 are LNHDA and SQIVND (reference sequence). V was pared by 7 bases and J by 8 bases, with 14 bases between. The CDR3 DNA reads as TGTGCCAGTACCCACGGTCCCCGGGGCTACACCTTC. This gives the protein CASTHGPRGYTF.